This T cell receptor (beta chain) stems from a study of blood T cells in healthy people across ages. For the second PCR, which ran for roughly 7 to 11 cycles, a sample-barcoded 5' primer and a J-beta primer mix were used. TCRdb re-derived calls from the 5' RACE reads in MiXCR, one entry per CDR3 protein. The table has about 290,000 distinct CDR3 sequences, 25% to 30% seen once. There are a few counts of this clonotype. Trimming took 5 bases from V and 1 from J, leaving 8 bases between them. There are 13 residues in the CDR3. The rearrangement links TRBV12-3 or TRBV12-4 to TRBJ1-1; no clear D gene. The sequenced sample consisted of blood. The TCR comes from a woman aged 70-85 years in good health. The chain's CDR3 is CASSPTQNTEAFF. The CDR3 DNA is TGTGCCAGCAGTCCGACACAGAACACTGAAGCTTTCTTT.